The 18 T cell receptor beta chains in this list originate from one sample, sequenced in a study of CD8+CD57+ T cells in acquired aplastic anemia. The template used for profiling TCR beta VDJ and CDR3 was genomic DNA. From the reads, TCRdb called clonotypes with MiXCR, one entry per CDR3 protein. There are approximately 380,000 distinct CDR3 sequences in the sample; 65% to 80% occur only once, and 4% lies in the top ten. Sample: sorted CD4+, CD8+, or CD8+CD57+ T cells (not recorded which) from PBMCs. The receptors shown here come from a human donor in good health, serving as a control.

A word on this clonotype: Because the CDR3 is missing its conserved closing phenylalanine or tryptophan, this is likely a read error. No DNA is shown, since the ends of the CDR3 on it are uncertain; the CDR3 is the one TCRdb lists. The CDR3 region is CASSLSRT. V gene TRBV5-1 combines with J gene TRBJ2-5; TRBD1 is taken as the D call from the table, unchecked against the DNA. The CDR3 contains 8 residues when both ends are counted. Per germline, CDR1 SGHRS and CDR2 YFSETQ.

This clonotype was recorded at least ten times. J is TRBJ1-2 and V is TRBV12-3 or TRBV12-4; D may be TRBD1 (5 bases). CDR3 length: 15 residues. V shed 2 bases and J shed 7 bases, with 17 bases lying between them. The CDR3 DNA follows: TGTGCCAGCAGTTTATCTGTTGGGGGGTTGAGTGGCTACACCTTC. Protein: CASSLSVGGLSGYTF.

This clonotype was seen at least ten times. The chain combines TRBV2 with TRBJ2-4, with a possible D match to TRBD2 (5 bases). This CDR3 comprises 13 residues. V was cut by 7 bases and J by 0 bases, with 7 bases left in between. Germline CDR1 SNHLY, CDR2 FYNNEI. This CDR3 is CASNGVAKNIQYF. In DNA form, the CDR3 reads TGTGCCAGCAACGGGGTAGCCAAAAACATTCAGTACTTC. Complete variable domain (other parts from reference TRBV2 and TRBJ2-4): EPEVTQTPSHQVTQMGQEVILRCVPISNHLYFYWYRQILGQKVEFLVSFYNNEISEKSEIFDDQFSVERPDGSNFTLKIRSTKLEDSAMYFCASNGVAKNIQYFGAGTRLSVL.

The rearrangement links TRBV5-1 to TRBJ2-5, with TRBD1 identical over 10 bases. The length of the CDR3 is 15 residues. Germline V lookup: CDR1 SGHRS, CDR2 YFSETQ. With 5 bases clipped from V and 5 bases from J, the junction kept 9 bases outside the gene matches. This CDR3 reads CASSFGGQGMETQYF. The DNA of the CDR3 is TGCGCCAGCAGTTTTGGGGGACAGGGGATGGAGACCCAGTACTTC.

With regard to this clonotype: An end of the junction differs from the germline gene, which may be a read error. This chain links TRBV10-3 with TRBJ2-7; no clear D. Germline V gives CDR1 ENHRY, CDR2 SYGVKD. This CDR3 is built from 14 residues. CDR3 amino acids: CASSESGRNYGHYF. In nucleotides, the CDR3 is TGTGCCAGCAGTGAGTCCGGCAGGAACTATGGCCACTACTTC.

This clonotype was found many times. The CDR3 spells CASSLMVSFRDGEETQYF. For the CDR3, the DNA is TGTGCCAGCAGCTTAATGGTTTCTTTCAGGGACGGAGAAGAGACCCAGTACTTC. V gene TRBV7-2 combines with J gene TRBJ2-5, with D perhaps being TRBD1 or TRBD2 (5 bases each). Germline loops: CDR1 SGHTA, CDR2 FQGNSA. V was trimmed by 2 bases and J by 3 bases, leaving 22 bases between them. The CDR3 extends over 18 amino acids.

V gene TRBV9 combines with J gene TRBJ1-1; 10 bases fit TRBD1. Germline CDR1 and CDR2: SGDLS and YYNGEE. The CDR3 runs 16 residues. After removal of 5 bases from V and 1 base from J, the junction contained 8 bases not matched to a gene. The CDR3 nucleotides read TGTGCCAGCAGAACAGGGACAGGGGCGCAGAACACTGAAGCTTTCTTT. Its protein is CASRTGTGAQNTEAFF.

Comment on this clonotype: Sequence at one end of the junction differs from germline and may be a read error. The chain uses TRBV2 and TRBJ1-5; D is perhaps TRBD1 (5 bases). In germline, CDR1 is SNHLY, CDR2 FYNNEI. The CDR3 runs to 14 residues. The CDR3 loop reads CASTLDSSNQPQHF. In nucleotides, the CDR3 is TGTGCCAGCACCCTCGACAGTAGCAATCAGCCGCAGCATTTT.

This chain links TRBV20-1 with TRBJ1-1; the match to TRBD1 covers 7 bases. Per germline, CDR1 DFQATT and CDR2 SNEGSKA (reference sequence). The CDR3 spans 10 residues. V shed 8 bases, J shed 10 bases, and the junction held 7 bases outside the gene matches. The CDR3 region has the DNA TGCAGTTTAGAAGCAGGGGGAGCTTTCTTT. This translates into CSLEAGGAFF.

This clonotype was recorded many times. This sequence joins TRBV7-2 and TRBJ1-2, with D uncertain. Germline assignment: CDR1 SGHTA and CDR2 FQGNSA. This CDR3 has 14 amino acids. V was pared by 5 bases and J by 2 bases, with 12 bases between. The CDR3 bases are TGTGCCAGCAGCCAAGACGGATTGAACTATGGCTACACCTTC. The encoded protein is CASSQDGLNYGYTF.

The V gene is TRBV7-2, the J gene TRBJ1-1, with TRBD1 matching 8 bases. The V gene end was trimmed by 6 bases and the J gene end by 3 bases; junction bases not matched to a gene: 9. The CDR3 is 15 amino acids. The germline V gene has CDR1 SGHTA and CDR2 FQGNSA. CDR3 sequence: CASRGTYRGDTEAFF. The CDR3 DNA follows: TGTGCCAGCAGGGGAACCTACAGGGGGGACACTGAAGCTTTCTTT.

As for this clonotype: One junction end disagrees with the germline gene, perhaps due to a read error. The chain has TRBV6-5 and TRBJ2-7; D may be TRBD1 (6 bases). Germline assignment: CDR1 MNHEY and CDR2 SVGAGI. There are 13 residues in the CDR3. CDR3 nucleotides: TGTGCCATCAGTCCCAGGGGAGACTACGAGCAGTACTTC. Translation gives CAISPRGDYEQYF.

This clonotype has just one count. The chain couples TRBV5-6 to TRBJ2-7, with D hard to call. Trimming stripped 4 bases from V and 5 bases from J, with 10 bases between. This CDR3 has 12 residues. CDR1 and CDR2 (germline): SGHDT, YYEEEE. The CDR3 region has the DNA TGTGCCAGCAGCCATGCCTGGGACGAGCAGTACTTC. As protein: CASSHAWDEQYF. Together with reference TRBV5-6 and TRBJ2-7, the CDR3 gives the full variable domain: DAGVTQSPTHLIKTRGQQVTLRCSPKSGHDTVSWYQQALGQGPQFIFQYYEEEERQRGNFPDRFSGHQFPNYSSELNVNALLLGDSALYLCASSHAWDEQYFGPGTRLTVT.

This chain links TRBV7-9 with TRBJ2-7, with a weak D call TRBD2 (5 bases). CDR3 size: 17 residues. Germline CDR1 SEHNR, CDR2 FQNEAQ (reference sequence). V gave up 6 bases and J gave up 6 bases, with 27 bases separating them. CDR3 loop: CASRPRTGKGNTFEQYF. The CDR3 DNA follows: TGTGCCAGCAGACCCCGGACGGGGAAGGGCAACACCTTCGAGCAGTACTTC.

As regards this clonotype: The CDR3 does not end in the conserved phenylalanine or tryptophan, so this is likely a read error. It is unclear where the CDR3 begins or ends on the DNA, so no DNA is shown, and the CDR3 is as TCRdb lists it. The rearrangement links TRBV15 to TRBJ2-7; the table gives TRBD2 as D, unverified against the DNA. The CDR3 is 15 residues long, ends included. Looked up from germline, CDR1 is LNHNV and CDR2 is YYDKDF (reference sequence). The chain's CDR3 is CATSLGQDYGYTFCS.

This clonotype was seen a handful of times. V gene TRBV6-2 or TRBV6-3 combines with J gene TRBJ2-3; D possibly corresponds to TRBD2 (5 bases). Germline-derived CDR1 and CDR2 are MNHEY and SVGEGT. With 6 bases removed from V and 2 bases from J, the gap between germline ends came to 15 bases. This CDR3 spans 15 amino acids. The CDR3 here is CASRERRSNTDTQYF. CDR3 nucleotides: TGTGCCAGCAGGGAGCGGCGGAGCAACACAGATACGCAGTATTTT.

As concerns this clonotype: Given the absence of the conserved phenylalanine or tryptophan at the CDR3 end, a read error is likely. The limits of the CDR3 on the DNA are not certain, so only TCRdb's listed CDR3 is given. The CDR3 sequence is CASGSYASPLHFAS. The chain carries TRBV10-1 and TRBJ2-5; the listed D gene, TRBD2, was not tested against the DNA. From its first to its last residue, the CDR3 has 14 amino acids. Germline V gene lookup returns CDR1 WNHNN and CDR2 SYGVQD (reference sequence).

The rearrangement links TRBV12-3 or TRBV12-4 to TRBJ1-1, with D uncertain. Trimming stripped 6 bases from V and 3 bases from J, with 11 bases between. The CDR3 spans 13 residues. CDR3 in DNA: TGTGCCAGCAGATCTCGGCGGGACACTGAAGCTTTCTTT. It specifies CASRSRRDTEAFF.